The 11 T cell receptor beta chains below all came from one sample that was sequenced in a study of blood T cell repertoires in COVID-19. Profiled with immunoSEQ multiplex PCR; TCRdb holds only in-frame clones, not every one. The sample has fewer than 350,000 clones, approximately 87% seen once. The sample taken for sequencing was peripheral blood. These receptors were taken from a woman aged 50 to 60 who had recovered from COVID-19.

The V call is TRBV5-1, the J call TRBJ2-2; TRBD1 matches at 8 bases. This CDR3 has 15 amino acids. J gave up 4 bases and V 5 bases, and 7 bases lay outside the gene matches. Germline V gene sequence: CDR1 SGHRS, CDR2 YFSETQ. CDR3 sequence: CASRAKTGATGELFF. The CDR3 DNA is TGCGCCAGCAGAGCCAAGACAGGGGCCACCGGGGAGCTGTTTTTT.

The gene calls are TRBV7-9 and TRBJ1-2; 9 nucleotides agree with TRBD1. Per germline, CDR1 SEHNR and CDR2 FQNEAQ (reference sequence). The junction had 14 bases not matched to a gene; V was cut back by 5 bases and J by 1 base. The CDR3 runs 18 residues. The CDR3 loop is CASSPGQGLMGFNYGYTF. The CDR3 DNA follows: TGTGCCAGCAGCCCGGGACAGGGCCTCATGGGATTTAACTATGGCTACACCTTC. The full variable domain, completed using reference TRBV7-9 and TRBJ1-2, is DTGVSQNPRHKITKRGQNVTFRCDPISEHNRLYWYRQTLGQGPEFLTYFQNEAQLEKSRLLSDRFSAERPKGSFSTLEIQRTEQGDSAMYLCASSPGQGLMGFNYGYTFGSGTRLTVV.

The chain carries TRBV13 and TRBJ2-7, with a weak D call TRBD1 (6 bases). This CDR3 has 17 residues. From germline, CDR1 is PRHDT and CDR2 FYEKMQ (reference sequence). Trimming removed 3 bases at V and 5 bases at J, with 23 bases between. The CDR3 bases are TGTGCCAGCAGCTTTACCTACCTTGGCAGGGGAACCAACGAGCAGTACTTC. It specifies CASSFTYLGRGTNEQYF.

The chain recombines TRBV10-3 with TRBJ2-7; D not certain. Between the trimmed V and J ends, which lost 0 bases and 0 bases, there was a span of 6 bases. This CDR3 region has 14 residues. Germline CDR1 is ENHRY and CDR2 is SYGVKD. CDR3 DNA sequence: TGTGCCATCAGTGAGTCGGGCGCCTCCTACGAGCAGTACTTC. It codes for CAISESGASYEQYF.

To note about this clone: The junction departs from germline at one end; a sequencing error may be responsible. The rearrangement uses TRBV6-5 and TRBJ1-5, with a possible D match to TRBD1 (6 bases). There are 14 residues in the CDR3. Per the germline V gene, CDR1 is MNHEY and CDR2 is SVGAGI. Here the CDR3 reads CASTPGASNQPQHF. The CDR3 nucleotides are TGTGCGAGCACCCCAGGGGCAAGCAATCAGCCCCAGCATTTT.

The CDR3 is CASSPSQGREKLFF. CDR3 nucleotide sequence: TGTGCCAGCTCACCAAGCCAGGGCCGCGAAAAACTGTTTTTT. V usage is TRBV18 and J usage is TRBJ1-4, with a possible D match to TRBD1 (5 bases). The CDR3 extends over 14 amino acids. Germline V lookup: CDR1 KGHSH, CDR2 LQKENI. Trimming took off 2 bases at V and 8 bases at J, with 12 bases between the two ends.

Here the CDR3 reads CASSTGASYEQYF. The CDR3 region has the DNA TGTGCCAGCAGCACAGGGGCTTCCTACGAGCAGTACTTC. The chain couples TRBV7-2 to TRBJ2-7; 7 bases align to TRBD1. CDR3 size: 13 residues. The trim removed 5 bases at V and 1 base at J, leaving 2 bases unmatched. Germline V gene lookup returns CDR1 SGHTA and CDR2 FQGNSA.

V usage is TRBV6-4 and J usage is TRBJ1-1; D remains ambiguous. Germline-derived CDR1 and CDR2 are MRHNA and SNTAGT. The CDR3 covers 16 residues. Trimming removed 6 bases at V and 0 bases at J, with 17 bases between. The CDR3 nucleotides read TGTGCCAGCAGCCACTGTTTGCGACACATGAACACTGAAGCTTTCTTT. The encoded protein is CASSHCLRHMNTEAFF.

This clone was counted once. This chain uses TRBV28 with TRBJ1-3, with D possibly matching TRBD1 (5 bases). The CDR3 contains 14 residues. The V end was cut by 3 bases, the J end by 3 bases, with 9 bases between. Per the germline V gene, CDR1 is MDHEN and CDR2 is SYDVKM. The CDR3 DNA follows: TGTGCCAGCAGTTTCCGCAGGGATGGAAACACCATATATTTT. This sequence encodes CASSFRRDGNTIYF.

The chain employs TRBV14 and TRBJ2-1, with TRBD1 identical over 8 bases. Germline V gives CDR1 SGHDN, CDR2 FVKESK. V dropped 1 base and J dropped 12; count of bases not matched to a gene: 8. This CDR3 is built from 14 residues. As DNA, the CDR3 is TGTGCCAGCAGCCAAGGGGACAGGCCCTTAGGGCAGTTCTTC. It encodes CASSQGDRPLGQFF.

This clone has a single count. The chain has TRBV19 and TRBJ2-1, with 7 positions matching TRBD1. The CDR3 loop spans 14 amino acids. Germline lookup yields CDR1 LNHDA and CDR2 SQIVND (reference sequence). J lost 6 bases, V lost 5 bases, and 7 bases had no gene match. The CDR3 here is CASSGQVRSNEQFF. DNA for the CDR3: TGTGCCAGTAGTGGACAGGTTAGATCCAATGAGCAGTTCTTC. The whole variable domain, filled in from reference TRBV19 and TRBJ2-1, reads DGGITQSPKYLFRKEGQNVTLSCEQNLNHDAMYWYRQDPGQGLRLIYYSQIVNDFQKGDIAEGYSVSREKKESFPLTVTSAQKNPTAFYLCASSGQVRSNEQFFGPGTRLTVL.